One sample yielded the 31 T cell receptor beta chains listed below, sequenced in a study of cytomegalovirus exposure and HLA in healthy donors. PCR used 60 Vbeta primers and 13 Jbeta primers. Repertoires were generated with immunoSEQ multiplex PCR, while TCRdb's copy carries only in-frame clones and drops some. The sample has a few hundred thousand clones, just under 85% seen once. Sequenced material: PBMCs. The receptors here all came from a woman in her 40s in good health and CMV-seronegative.

V and J are TRBV14 and TRBJ1-1, with D perhaps matching TRBD1 (5 bases). The CDR3 has 14 amino acids. The germline V gene has CDR1 SGHDN and CDR2 FVKESK. V lost 4 bases and J 1 base, leaving 10 bases between the germline ends. This chain's CDR3 is CASSRLGGNTEAFF. CDR3 coding DNA: TGTGCCAGCAGCCGGTTGGGGGGGAACACTGAAGCTTTCTTT.

The V and J genes are TRBV11-3 and TRBJ2-5; 8 nucleotides line up with TRBD2. This CDR3 spans 12 amino acids. The V gene's germline CDR1 is SGHNT and CDR2 YENEEA. Trimming cost V 6 bases and J 5 bases; bases outside gene matches: 2. The CDR3 bases are TGTGCCAGCAGTTCTAGCGGGGAGACCCAGTACTTC. This codes for CASSSSGETQYF.

The chain uses TRBV5-4 and TRBJ2-5; possible D gene TRBD1, 6 bases. In germline, CDR1 is SGHNT, CDR2 YYREEE (reference sequence). V was cut by 5 bases and J by 7 bases, with 21 bases left in between. This CDR3 spans 15 amino acids. CDR3 sequence (DNA): TGTGCCAGCAGGGCTTGGAGAACAGGGCCTCGGACCCAGTACTTC. The encoded protein is CASRAWRTGPRTQYF.

The chain recombines TRBV5-1 with TRBJ1-4; the match to TRBD1 covers 7 bases. The germline gives CDR1 SGHRS, CDR2 YFSETQ. CDR3 length: 18 residues. Trimming took 1 base from V and 0 from J; bases not matched to a gene: 9. The CDR3 loop reads CASSLLQQGMATNEKLFF. CDR3 nucleotide sequence: TGCGCCAGCAGCTTGTTGCAACAGGGGATGGCAACTAATGAAAAACTGTTTTTT. Variable domain in full (rest from reference TRBV5-1 and TRBJ1-4): KAGVTQTPRYLIKTRGQQVTLSCSPISGHRSVSWYQQTPGQGLQFLFEYFSETQRNKGNFPGRFSGRQFSNSRSEMNVSTLELGDSALYLCASSLLQQGMATNEKLFFGSGTQLSVL.

In this sample, this clone turned up a few times. This chain joins TRBV5-1 and TRBJ1-1, with 11 bases identical to TRBD1. The CDR3 is 15 amino acids. After removal of 4 bases from V and 1 base from J, the junction contained 3 bases not matched to a gene. Per germline, CDR1 SGHRS and CDR2 YFSETQ. For the CDR3, the DNA is TGCGCCAGCAGCCGGACAGGGGGCGGGAACACTGAAGCTTTCTTT. Translating it yields CASSRTGGGNTEAFF.

This clone was seen only once. This sequence joins TRBV5-1 and TRBJ2-3, with D perhaps TRBD1 (6 bases). The CDR3 contains 16 residues. The V end was cut by 0 bases, the J end by 2 bases, with 13 bases between. Germline CDR1 reads SGHRS; CDR2 reads YFSETQ. This CDR3 is CASSLEPGDFTDTQYF. CDR3 DNA: TGCGCCAGCAGCTTGGAACCAGGGGATTTCACAGATACGCAGTATTTT.

V usage is TRBV2 and J usage is TRBJ1-5; D possibly corresponds to TRBD1 (5 bases). In germline, CDR1 is SNHLY, CDR2 FYNNEI. This CDR3 has 12 amino acids. V was shortened by 4 bases and J by 5 bases, with 6 bases between the two germline ends. The CDR3 protein is CASSAGDQPQHF. The CDR3 DNA is TGTGCCAGCAGTGCGGGGGATCAGCCCCAGCATTTT.

The chain is built from TRBV7-2 and TRBJ1-1; 12 nucleotides agree with TRBD1. With 5 bases clipped from V and 5 bases from J, the junction kept 6 bases outside the gene matches. CDR1 is SGHTA and CDR2 is FQGNSA in the germline V gene. This CDR3 has 15 residues. In DNA, the CDR3 is TGTGCCAGCAGCCCAGGGGACAGGGGGCTAACTGAAGCTTTCTTT. Encoded protein: CASSPGDRGLTEAFF.

This chain links TRBV10-2 with TRBJ2-7; 7 bases fit TRBD1. There are 16 residues in the CDR3. V lost 8 bases, J lost 1 base, and 14 bases stayed unmatched. CDR1 and CDR2 from the germline V gene are WSHSY and SAAADI. CDR3: CASQKATGTASYEQYF. For the CDR3, the DNA is TGCGCCAGCCAAAAAGCTACCGGGACAGCATCCTACGAGCAGTACTTC.

This clone was picked up a small number of times. The genes are TRBV5-5 and TRBJ1-2; TRBD1 aligns across 9 bases. CDR1 and CDR2 from the germline V gene are SGHKS and YYEKEE (reference sequence). V shed 1 base, J shed 2 bases, and the junction held 6 bases outside the gene matches. The CDR3 runs to 16 residues. The CDR3 spells CASSLTGGDSNYGYTF. In DNA, the CDR3 is TGTGCCAGCAGCTTGACAGGGGGCGACTCCAACTATGGCTACACCTTC.

This sequence joins TRBV30 and TRBJ2-5; possible D gene TRBD2, 5 bases. This CDR3 spans 15 amino acids. V shed 6 bases and J shed 5 bases, with 22 bases lying between them. Per the germline V gene, CDR1 is GTSNPN and CDR2 is SVGIG (reference sequence). In nucleotides, the CDR3 is TGTGCCTGCTCGTCGGTACGGGGTATTAGGGAGACCCAGTACTTC. Translation gives CACSSVRGIRETQYF.

This clone was detected only once. This sequence joins TRBV27 and TRBJ2-7; D ambiguous. The CDR3 spans 12 residues. V was trimmed by 2 bases and J by 6 bases, leaving 8 bases between them. Germline CDR1 MNHEY, CDR2 SMNVEV (reference sequence). CDR3 loop: CASSLGDLEQYF. The CDR3 nucleotides read TGTGCCAGCAGTTTAGGAGATCTCGAGCAGTACTTC.

The chain employs TRBV11-2 and TRBJ2-3; no clear D. The V end was cut by 3 bases, the J end by 1 base, with 11 bases between. Germline V lookup: CDR1 SGHAT, CDR2 FQNNGV. CDR3 size: 15 residues. CDR3 sequence reads: CASSFRSFGTDTQYF. CDR3 DNA sequence: TGTGCCAGCAGCTTTCGGTCCTTTGGCACAGATACGCAGTATTTT.

CDR3 bases: TGTGCCAGCAGCTTGACAGGGATCTACACTGAAGCTTTCTTT. Its protein product is CASSLTGIYTEAFF. The rearrangement joins TRBV11-3 to TRBJ1-1, with TRBD1 matching 7 bases. Germline CDR1 and CDR2: SGHNT and YENEEA. This CDR3 spans 14 amino acids. The junction had 4 bases not matched to a gene; V was cut back by 3 bases and J by 3 bases.

The CDR3 region has the DNA TGTGCCAGCAGCACGGGACTAGCTTACGAGCAGTACTTC. Translation: CASSTGLAYEQYF. The chain is built from TRBV5-5 and TRBJ2-7, with 9 bases identical to TRBD2. The ends lost 4 bases at V and 4 bases at J; junction bases unmatched: 3. The CDR3 totals 13 residues. Germline values: CDR1 SGHKS, CDR2 YYEKEE (reference sequence).

CDR3 in amino acids: CASREGGTQYF. The CDR3 DNA is TGCGCCAGCAGGGAGGGCGGTACGCAGTATTTT. V is TRBV5-1 and J is TRBJ2-3, with TRBD2 as a possible D gene (6 bases). The germline CDR1 and CDR2 sequences are SGHRS and YFSETQ. The CDR3 contains 11 residues. V was clipped by 5 bases and J by 8 bases, with 9 bases between them.

The J gene is TRBJ1-1, the V gene TRBV6-6; 8 positions match TRBD1. Germline trimming cut 2 bases from V and 5 bases from J; bases unmatched to any gene: 10. The CDR3 loop spans 16 amino acids. Germline CDR1 MNHNY, CDR2 SVGAGI (reference sequence). The CDR3 bases are TGTGCCAGCAGTTACCCGCCAGGGGGCGGGTGGACTGAAGCTTTCTTT. Encoded protein: CASSYPPGGGWTEAFF.

This chain joins TRBV4-1 and TRBJ1-2; D ambiguous. The CDR3 sequence is 14 residues long. Germline CDR1 and CDR2: MGHRA and YSYEKL. The V end was cut by 2 bases, the J end by 1 base, with 8 bases between. This CDR3 reads CASSQPEDNYGYTF. CDR3 DNA: TGCGCCAGCAGCCAACCGGAGGATAACTATGGCTACACCTTC.

The chain employs TRBV15 and TRBJ2-5, with TRBD1 matching 8 bases. J was trimmed by 7 bases and V by 4 bases; bases with no gene match: 20. Germline V gives CDR1 LNHNV, CDR2 YYDKDF (reference sequence). CDR3 length: 18 residues. Here the CDR3 DNA reads TGTGCCACCAGCACCCCAGGGGGCGGGGTATCCGTTCTCGGGACCCAGTACTTC. It specifies CATSTPGGGVSVLGTQYF.

The J gene is TRBJ2-1, the V gene TRBV28; tentatively, D is TRBD2 (5 bases). There are 17 residues in the CDR3. V lost 6 bases and J 3 bases, leaving 21 bases between the germline ends. The V gene's germline CDR1 is MDHEN and CDR2 SYDVKM. CDR3 amino acids: CASRIYRVLGDYNEQFF. CDR3 coding DNA: TGTGCCAGCAGAATCTATCGGGTACTAGGAGACTACAATGAGCAGTTCTTC. The whole variable domain, remainder taken from reference TRBV28 and TRBJ2-1, is DVKVTQSSRYLVKRTGEKVFLECVQDMDHENMFWYRQDPGLGLRLIYFSYDVKMKEKGDIPEGYSVSREKKERFSLILESASTNQTSMYLCASRIYRVLGDYNEQFFGPGTRLTVL.

This clone was counted a few times. The chain links TRBV7-3 to TRBJ2-3; possibly TRBD1 for D (7 bases). V shed 5 bases and J shed 4 bases, with 16 bases lying between them. This CDR3 is built from 15 residues. Germline V gene sequence: CDR1 SGHTA, CDR2 FQGTGA. CDR3 amino acids: CASSRTGGGADTQYF. The CDR3 bases are TGTGCCAGCAGCCGGACAGGAGGGGGAGCAGATACGCAGTATTTT.

The V call is TRBV29-1, the J call TRBJ1-2; TRBD1 matches at 7 bases. The V and J ends lost 4 bases and 7 bases, in that order; junction bases with no gene match: 9. There are 13 residues in the CDR3. Germline-derived CDR1 and CDR2 are SQVTM and ANQGSEA. The CDR3 loop reads CSVGDSGAGGYTF. The CDR3 nucleotides read TGCAGCGTTGGGGACAGCGGCGCGGGTGGCTACACCTTC.

The V call is TRBV7-2, the J call TRBJ1-2, with D unresolved. Germline V gene lookup returns CDR1 SGHTA and CDR2 FQGNSA. The CDR3 length is 15 residues. Trimming left V 3 bases short and J 7 bases short, with 18 bases between. The CDR3 sequence is CASSFPGRDTGGYTF. In DNA, the CDR3 is TGTGCCAGCAGCTTCCCGGGGAGAGACACCGGTGGCTACACCTTC.

This chain connects TRBV7-2 to TRBJ2-6; 10 bases are shared with TRBD1. Germline CDR1 SGHTA, CDR2 FQGNSA. The CDR3 consists of 19 residues. Trimming took 4 bases from V and 0 from J; bases not matched to a gene: 9. The CDR3 region is CASSSSGTGALSGANVLTF. The CDR3 DNA is TGTGCCAGCAGCTCCTCCGGGACAGGGGCCCTCTCTGGGGCCAACGTCCTGACTTTC. Looking up the rest from reference TRBV7-2 and TRBJ2-6 gives the full variable domain: GAGVSQSPSNKVTEKGKDVELRCDPISGHTALYWYRQSLGQGLEFLIYFQGNSAPDKSGLPSDRFSAERTGGSVSTLTIQRTQQEDSAVYLCASSSSGTGALSGANVLTFGAGSRLTVL.

This clone was found a few times. The chain links TRBV25-1 to TRBJ1-1; D ambiguous. Germline V gives CDR1 MGHDK, CDR2 SYGVNS. The CDR3 totals 11 residues. The V and J ends lost 4 bases and 5 bases respectively, with 5 bases between them. The CDR3 region has the DNA TGTGCCAGCAGTGCGGGGACTGAAGCTTTCTTT. Encoded protein: CASSAGTEAFF.

The genes are TRBV7-9 and TRBJ2-5; TRBD1 is a possible D gene (5 bases). V was clipped by 0 bases and J by 5 bases, with 10 bases between them. CDR1 is SEHNR and CDR2 is FQNEAQ in the germline V gene (reference sequence). This CDR3 is 14 amino acids long. CDR3 residues: CASSLAGNRETQYF. CDR3 in DNA: TGTGCCAGCAGCTTAGCGGGAAACAGGGAGACCCAGTACTTC.

J is TRBJ1-2 and V is TRBV6-5, with D uncertain. The germline V gene has CDR1 MNHEY and CDR2 SVGAGI. This CDR3 is built from 14 residues. Trimming removed 6 bases at V and 3 bases at J, with 14 bases between. Here the CDR3 DNA reads TGTGCCAGCAGCTACAATCAGGAATACTATGGCTACACCTTC. Residues: CASSYNQEYYGYTF.

The chain joins TRBV30 to TRBJ1-1; D is unresolved. From germline, CDR1 is GTSNPN and CDR2 SVGIG (reference sequence). The CDR3 loop spans 13 amino acids. V shed 4 bases and J shed 0 bases, with 9 bases lying between them. The CDR3 region has the DNA TGTGCCTGGACGCGGGGAATGAACACTGAAGCTTTCTTT. Translation: CAWTRGMNTEAFF.

This clone was seen once. The chain carries TRBV5-4 and TRBJ2-5; maybe TRBD1 (5 bases). The V gene's germline CDR1 is SGHNT and CDR2 YYREEE (reference sequence). The CDR3 length is 13 residues. Trimming left V 7 bases short and J 0 bases short, with 10 bases between. CDR3 amino acids: CASSTGHQETQYF. CDR3 bases: TGTGCCAGCTCCACAGGCCACCAAGAGACCCAGTACTTC.

The rearrangement joins TRBV19 to TRBJ1-2, with unresolved D. The germline gives CDR1 LNHDA, CDR2 SQIVND (reference sequence). Trimming removed 6 bases from V and 3 bases from J, with 8 bases in between. The CDR3 is 12 residues long. This CDR3 reads CASSVQDYGYTF. CDR3 sequence (DNA): TGTGCCAGTAGCGTACAAGACTATGGCTACACCTTC.

The CDR3 is CASSLDLRGQAFF. CDR3 in DNA: TGTGCCAGCAGCTTAGATCTGCGGGGGCAAGCTTTCTTT. V and J are TRBV11-2 and TRBJ1-1, with a tentative D call TRBD1 (6 bases). V was clipped by 0 bases and J by 9 bases, with 11 bases between them. This CDR3 has 13 residues. CDR1 and CDR2 from the germline V gene are SGHAT and FQNNGV.